The 13 T cell receptor beta chains presented below share a single source sample, sequenced in a study of monozygotic twins with inflammatory bowel disease. TCRdb reanalyzed the 5' RACE reads and collapses them to one entry per CDR3 protein, without DNA. Its clone listing holds 200,000 to 250,000 distinct CDR3 sequences. Sequenced sample: blood. These receptors were taken from a human donor with ulcerative colitis or Crohn's disease, or a healthy co-twin of an affected twin (not recorded which).

The chain links TRBV7-9 to TRBJ2-7; without DNA, the TCRdb call of TRBD1 cannot be checked. This CDR3 is built from 15 residues. The germline V gene has CDR1 SEHNR and CDR2 FQNEAQ (reference sequence). CDR3 region: CATAAADRGPYEQYF.

The rearrangement links TRBV20-1 to TRBJ1-2; lacking DNA, the TRBD1 call made by TCRdb goes unchecked. Germline loops: CDR1 DFQATT, CDR2 SNEGSKA (reference sequence). CDR3 length equals 15 residues. The CDR3 protein is CSAAPGTTTNYGYTF.

The genes are TRBV20-1 and TRBJ1-6. Per germline, CDR1 DFQATT and CDR2 SNEGSKA (reference sequence). The CDR3 contains 16 residues. The CDR3 sequence: CSAQNPNGPYNSPLHF.

V gene TRBV15 combines with J gene TRBJ2-1; TCRdb picks TRBD2, but there is no DNA to check that call. Per the germline V gene, CDR1 is LNHNV and CDR2 is YYDKDF (reference sequence). This CDR3 has 18 residues. CDR3 loop: CATSPLASLGAGGNEQFF.

This chain connects TRBV20-1 to TRBJ2-6. Germline CDR1 DFQATT, CDR2 SNEGSKA (reference sequence). There are 14 residues in the CDR3. CDR3 loop: CSARRTAGANVLTF.

The V and J genes are TRBV29-1 and TRBJ2-7. This CDR3 has 14 residues. Germline loops: CDR1 SQVTM, CDR2 ANQGSEA. The CDR3 region is CSVGGQSGSYEQYF.

The chain recombines TRBV6-6 with TRBJ1-1; TCRdb names TRBD1, which stays unverified in the absence of DNA. This CDR3 comprises 14 residues. The germline CDR1 and CDR2 sequences are MNHNY and SVGAGI (reference sequence). CDR3 protein: CASSYFQGGGEAFF.

The chain recombines TRBV7-9 with TRBJ1-5; the TCRdb D gene call, TRBD1, has no DNA to confirm it. Germline values: CDR1 SEHNR, CDR2 FQNEAQ (reference sequence). The CDR3 contains 14 residues. The CDR3 loop is CASAEGPVNQPQHF.

The J gene is TRBJ2-2, the V gene TRBV29-1; TCRdb picks TRBD1, but there is no DNA to check that call. Germline loops: CDR1 SQVTM, CDR2 ANQGSEA. The CDR3 covers 13 residues. The CDR3 sequence is CSASTGGFGELFF.

The chain links TRBV4-1 to TRBJ1-5; the D call of TRBD1 rests on TCRdb alone, since no DNA is present to check it. The germline V gene has CDR1 MGHRA and CDR2 YSYEKL. The CDR3 covers 14 residues. The chain's CDR3 is CASSQERTARPQHF.

The chain couples TRBV4-2 to TRBJ2-7; the D call from TCRdb, TRBD2, cannot be confirmed without DNA. The CDR3 extends over 18 amino acids. The V gene's germline CDR1 is LGHNA and CDR2 YNFKEQ. CDR3 in amino acids: CASSQENVASGGTYEQYF.

The chain has TRBV4-1 and TRBJ2-1; TCRdb gives TRBD1 as the D gene, but with no DNA this cannot be confirmed. The CDR3 contains 16 residues. The germline CDR1 and CDR2 sequences are MGHRA and YSYEKL. CDR3 loop: CASSHRQGGSYNEQFF.

The chain links TRBV6-5 to TRBJ1-1; TCRdb picks TRBD1, but there is no DNA to check that call. Germline CDR1 MNHEY, CDR2 SVGAGI. The CDR3 consists of 11 residues. The CDR3 is CASSYSGKAFF.